These 30 T cell receptor beta chains came from one sample sequenced in a study of CD8 T cells in ankylosing spondylitis. TCRdb fed the 5' RACE reads into MiXCR, producing one record per CDR3 protein. Among about 240,000 distinct CDR3 sequences listed, about 10% were seen once. Sequenced: blood, either unsorted or a sorted T cell fraction (not recorded which). These receptors all stem from a male donor with ankylosing spondylitis or in good health (not recorded which).

This clonotype showed up many times. J is TRBJ2-1 and V is TRBV7-3, with D maybe TRBD2 (5 bases). The CDR3 has 14 amino acids. Germline CDR1 and CDR2: SGHTA and FQGTGA. Trimming removed 5 bases from V and 5 bases from J, with 13 bases in between. Written as DNA, the CDR3 is TGTGCCAGCAGCCCCGGTGGAGGAAACAATGAGCAGTTCTTC. Translated: CASSPGGGNNEQFF.

As to this clonotype: A single base separates this from a much larger clone, so it may be a read error. V is TRBV7-7 and J is TRBJ2-2, with a possible D match to TRBD2 (7 bases). CDR1 is SSHAT, CDR2 FNYEAQ, per germline (reference sequence). The CDR3 extends over 16 amino acids. CDR3 region: CVSSFRWGGRTGELFF. For the CDR3, the DNA is TGTGTCAGCAGCTTTAGATGGGGGGGCAGAACCGGGGAGCTGTTTTTT.

This clonotype was observed at least ten times. The chain has TRBV7-6 and TRBJ1-3, with D unresolved. There are 16 residues in the CDR3. V was shortened by 0 bases and J by 0 bases, with 9 bases between the two germline ends. Looked up from germline, CDR1 is SGHVS and CDR2 is FNYEAQ. CDR3 residues: CASSLAYTASGNTIYF. For the CDR3, the DNA is TGTGCCAGCAGCTTAGCGTACACAGCCTCTGGAAACACCATATATTTT. The entire variable domain, with the rest obtained from reference TRBV7-6 and TRBJ1-3, is as follows: GAGVSQSPRYKVTKRGQDVALRCDPISGHVSLYWYRQALGQGPEFLTYFNYEAQQDKSGLPNDRFSAERPEGSISTLTIQRTEQRDSAMYRCASSLAYTASGNTIYFGEGSWLTVV.

This clonotype was recorded a few times. The chain recombines TRBV5-5 with TRBJ2-2; 8 nucleotides line up with TRBD2. The CDR3 sequence is 17 residues long. Germline CDR1 is SGHKS and CDR2 is YYEKEE (reference sequence). Trimming at V came to 5 bases and at J to 7 bases, leaving 16 bases not matched to a gene. CDR3 coding DNA: TGTGCCAGCAGTCACTGGCGGGGGGACGGACCGAACGGGGAGCTGTTTTTT. Its protein product is CASSHWRGDGPNGELFF.

The chain uses TRBV10-3 and TRBJ2-5; 8 nucleotides align to TRBD1. CDR1 is ENHRY and CDR2 is SYGVKD in the germline V gene. V shed 10 bases and J 3 bases; nucleotides not matched to a gene: 10. This CDR3 has 14 residues. Here the CDR3 DNA reads TGTGCCACCGCACAGGGGGAAAAGAAAGAGACCCAGTACTTC. This translates into CATAQGEKKETQYF.

This clonotype was counted at least ten times. The chain links TRBV5-1 to TRBJ2-5; tentative D call: TRBD2 (5 bases). This CDR3 has 15 residues. CDR1 is SGHRS and CDR2 is YFSETQ in the germline V gene. V lost 6 bases and J 2 bases, leaving 17 bases between the germline ends. Here the CDR3 reads CASTSSLGDQETQYF. The CDR3 nucleotides are TGCGCCAGCACATCCTCCCTCGGGGATCAAGAGACCCAGTACTTC.

The V call is TRBV28, the J call TRBJ2-3; TRBD2 matches 9 bases. Germline V lookup: CDR1 MDHEN, CDR2 SYDVKM. This CDR3 region has 15 residues. The trim removed 6 bases at V and 4 bases at J, leaving 8 bases unmatched. CDR3 nucleotides: TGTGCCAGCAGGTTCGTAGCGGGAGATTCAGATACGCAGTATTTT. This codes for CASRFVAGDSDTQYF.

This clonotype appeared a few times. The chain joins TRBV10-3 to TRBJ2-3, with D possibly being TRBD1 (6 bases). The length of the CDR3 is 16 residues. Germline values: CDR1 ENHRY, CDR2 SYGVKD. Trimming stripped 6 bases from V and 0 bases from J, with 16 bases between. The CDR3: CAIRDGQNPSTDTQYF. For the CDR3, the DNA is TGTGCCATCAGGGACGGACAGAACCCTAGCACAGATACGCAGTATTTT.

This clonotype was detected many times. This sequence joins TRBV5-1 and TRBJ2-5; 10 bases align to TRBD2. This CDR3 has 16 residues. Germline V gene sequence: CDR1 SGHRS, CDR2 YFSETQ. Trimming cost V 4 bases and J 0 bases; bases outside gene matches: 6. The CDR3 bases are TGCGCCAGCAGCGTCTTAGCGGGAGGAAACCAAGAGACCCAGTACTTC. Translation gives CASSVLAGGNQETQYF.

This clonotype appeared a few times. The chain couples TRBV5-1 to TRBJ1-2; 9 bases map to TRBD1. This CDR3 has 15 amino acids. V was pared by 2 bases and J by 8 bases, with 10 bases of the junction left unmatched. Germline V lookup: CDR1 SGHRS, CDR2 YFSETQ. The DNA for the CDR3 is TGCGCCAGCAGCTTCGGACAGGGGCCCAGGCGAGGCTACACCTTC. This gives the protein CASSFGQGPRRGYTF.

Ten or more counts support this clonotype. The chain has TRBV20-1 and TRBJ2-5; D could derive from TRBD1 or TRBD2 (5 bases each). From germline, CDR1 is DFQATT and CDR2 SNEGSKA (reference sequence). The V gene lost 8 bases and the J gene lost 6 bases, with 16 bases spanning the gap. The CDR3 contains 12 residues. DNA of the CDR3: TGCAGTTGCCGGGACCCGGACCAGACCCAGTACTTC. Its protein product is CSCRDPDQTQYF.

This clonotype was seen many times. This sequence joins TRBV20-1 and TRBJ2-1; 10 bases line up with TRBD2. The junction had 20 bases not matched to a gene; V was cut back by 0 bases and J by 9 bases. Looked up from germline, CDR1 is DFQATT and CDR2 is SNEGSKA (reference sequence). The CDR3 totals 19 residues. In DNA form, the CDR3 reads TGCAGTGCTAGAGATCCCCGGATCCGCTTAAGCGGGAGGGTGGGTGAGCAGTTCTTC. Protein product: CSARDPRIRLSGRVGEQFF.

This clonotype turned up a few times. The CDR3 DNA sequence: TGCGCCAGCAGAATGTGGGGCACGGGTGAAAAACTGTTTTTT. Translating it yields CASRMWGTGEKLFF. V gene TRBV5-1 combines with J gene TRBJ1-4; possible D gene TRBD1, 5 bases. The CDR3 contains 14 residues. Looked up from germline, CDR1 is SGHRS and CDR2 is YFSETQ. With 5 bases removed from V and 7 bases from J, the gap between germline ends came to 15 bases.

This clonotype was seen at least ten times. The V gene is TRBV12-3 or TRBV12-4, the J gene TRBJ1-4; D gene unclear. The CDR3 runs to 14 residues. V lost 2 bases to trimming and J lost 8 bases, with 12 bases between them. Here the CDR3 DNA reads TGTGCCAGCAGTTTAATGAGGGTTGGGGAAAAACTGTTTTTT. Residues: CASSLMRVGEKLFF.

CDR3 sequence reads: CASSLGTAASTDTQYF. The CDR3 DNA follows: TGCGCCAGCAGCTTGGGTACCGCCGCTAGCACAGATACGCAGTATTTT. The chain employs TRBV5-1 and TRBJ2-3, with D uncertain. The CDR3 consists of 16 residues. Germline V gene data show CDR1 as SGHRS and CDR2 as YFSETQ. V lost 0 bases to trimming and J lost 0 bases, with 11 bases between them.

This clonotype was detected ten times or more. The chain employs TRBV29-1 and TRBJ2-7; the match to TRBD1 covers 7 bases. The CDR3 is 13 residues long. J gave up 2 bases and V 5 bases, and 6 bases lay outside the gene matches. Germline V CDR1 and CDR2: SQVTM, ANQGSEA. The CDR3 nucleotides read TGCAGCGTTCCCGGGACAGAACCCTACGAGCAGTACTTC. Its protein product is CSVPGTEPYEQYF.

This clonotype has at least ten counts. The chain joins TRBV7-8 to TRBJ2-7; D unclear. Germline V gives CDR1 SGHVS, CDR2 FQNEAQ. Trimming stripped 4 bases from V and 2 bases from J, with 9 bases between. CDR3 length: 13 residues. The CDR3 DNA reads TGTGCCAGCAGCTCCACTTCACCCTACGAGCAGTACTTC. Amino acids: CASSSTSPYEQYF.

V and J are TRBV2 and TRBJ2-1; D gene uncertain. The CDR3 consists of 10 residues. V was clipped by 3 bases and J by 13 bases, with 7 bases between them. Per the germline V gene, CDR1 is SNHLY and CDR2 is FYNNEI. The CDR3 region is CASSEVYQFF. The DNA for the CDR3 is TGTGCCAGCAGTGAGGTCTACCAGTTCTTC.

This clonotype occurred many times. V and J are TRBV10-3 and TRBJ1-2, with a possible D match to TRBD1 (5 bases). With 2 bases removed from V and 4 bases from J, the gap between germline ends came to 11 bases. This CDR3 region has 14 residues. The germline gives CDR1 ENHRY, CDR2 SYGVKD. The CDR3 sequence is CAISEPRQPYGYTF. CDR3 in DNA: TGTGCCATCAGTGAGCCGAGACAGCCCTATGGCTACACCTTC.

Worth noting for this clonotype: Sequence at one end of the junction differs from germline and may be a read error. The rearrangement joins TRBV6-1 to TRBJ2-2, with 7 bases that match TRBD2. The CDR3 contains 14 residues. CDR1 and CDR2 (germline): MNHNS, SASEGT. CDR3 DNA: TGTGTCAGCACCCCTAGCGGTCGAGGCGGGGAGCTGTTTTTT. It is translated as CVSTPSGRGGELFF.

The chain couples TRBV5-1 to TRBJ2-2; a weak D match, TRBD1 (5 bases). The length of the CDR3 is 15 residues. Germline values: CDR1 SGHRS, CDR2 YFSETQ. Trimming pared 6 bases from V and 7 bases from J, leaving 19 bases between. Written as DNA, the CDR3 is TGCGCCAGCATGGGGAACTTGGGGCTGAGCGGGGAGCTGTTTTTT. Encoded protein: CASMGNLGLSGELFF. Using reference TRBV5-1 and TRBJ2-2 for the parts outside the CDR3, the full variable domain is KAGVTQTPRYLIKTRGQQVTLSCSPISGHRSVSWYQQTPGQGLQFLFEYFSETQRNKGNFPGRFSGRQFSNSRSEMNVSTLELGDSALYLCASMGNLGLSGELFFGEGSRLTVL.

This clonotype came up many times. This chain joins TRBV29-1 and TRBJ1-1; no clear D gene. The CDR3 has 11 amino acids. Trimming left V 3 bases short and J 4 bases short, with 6 bases between. Germline assignment: CDR1 SQVTM and CDR2 ANQGSEA. This chain's CDR3 is CSVEAATEAFF. DNA of the CDR3: TGCAGCGTTGAGGCAGCCACTGAAGCTTTCTTT. The full variable domain, with the rest looked up from reference TRBV29-1 and TRBJ1-1, is SAVISQKPSRDICQRGTSLTIQCQVDSQVTMMFWYRQQPGQSLTLIATANQGSEATYESGFVIDKFPISRPNLTFSTLTVSNMSPEDSSIYLCSVEAATEAFFGQGTRLTVV.

V usage is TRBV20-1 and J usage is TRBJ2-7; TRBD2 is a possible D gene (6 bases). Germline lookup yields CDR1 DFQATT and CDR2 SNEGSKA (reference sequence). The CDR3 has 16 residues. V lost 0 bases and J lost 2, with 17 bases in between. The CDR3 protein is CSARDPRRDFTYEQYF. CDR3 nucleotides: TGCAGTGCTAGAGATCCTCGGCGGGACTTCACCTACGAGCAGTACTTC.

This clonotype has ten or more counts. The CDR3 loop reads CASSQAGGADTQYF. For the CDR3, the DNA is TGCGCCAGCAGCCAAGCCGGGGGCGCAGATACGCAGTATTTT. This chain connects TRBV5-1 to TRBJ2-3; D may correspond to TRBD1 or TRBD2 (6 bases each). Germline V gene data show CDR1 as SGHRS and CDR2 as YFSETQ. Trimming shortened V by 4 bases and J by 4 bases, and 13 bases separated the two germline ends. There are 14 residues in the CDR3.

The chain has TRBV2 and TRBJ2-5; TRBD2 matches 14 bases. The germline CDR1 and CDR2 sequences are SNHLY and FYNNEI. The ends lost 8 bases at V and 0 bases at J; junction bases unmatched: 8. The length of the CDR3 is 17 residues. The CDR3, as DNA: TGTGCCAGCCCCGGGACTAGCGGGGGCCGCTACCAAGAGACCCAGTACTTC. It specifies CASPGTSGGRYQETQYF.

The table lists this clonotype with many counts. This chain uses TRBV29-1 with TRBJ2-4; 9 bases are a match to TRBD1. CDR1 and CDR2 from the germline V gene are SQVTM and ANQGSEA. This CDR3 is built from 12 residues. The junction had 6 bases not matched to a gene; V was cut back by 7 bases and J by 8 bases. The CDR3 sequence: CSAWGQGHIQYF. CDR3 nucleotide sequence: TGCAGCGCCTGGGGACAGGGTCACATTCAGTACTTC.

This clonotype was counted many times. The chain combines TRBV28 with TRBJ1-1; D not certain. The germline V gene has CDR1 MDHEN and CDR2 SYDVKM. Between the trimmed V and J ends, which lost 0 bases and 8 bases, there was a span of 22 bases. The CDR3 has 17 residues. In DNA, the CDR3 is TGTGCCAGCAGTTTATGCATAATTGGCACTGCCGACCCCGAAGCTTTCTTT. Translation: CASSLCIIGTADPEAFF.

V is TRBV12-3 or TRBV12-4 and J is TRBJ2-2, with D perhaps TRBD2 (6 bases). The CDR3 runs 15 residues. V shed 5 bases and J shed 4 bases, with 14 bases lying between them. The CDR3 DNA reads as TGTGCCAGCAGTAAGATTACCGGGGGCACCGGGGAGCTGTTTTTT. Translation: CASSKITGGTGELFF.

This clonotype was detected ten times or more. As DNA, the CDR3 is TGTGCCAGCAGCTTCTCGCGGGACCCCGGCTACGAGCAGTACTTC. It specifies CASSFSRDPGYEQYF. The chain combines TRBV7-3 with TRBJ2-7; tentative D call: TRBD2 (6 bases). V dropped 3 bases and J dropped 3 bases, with 15 bases sitting between them. The CDR3 is made up of 15 amino acids. Germline CDR1 and CDR2: SGHTA and FQGTGA.

This clonotype was detected many times. The chain has TRBV20-1 and TRBJ1-2, with D perhaps TRBD1 (5 bases). This CDR3 is 14 amino acids long. CDR1 is DFQATT, CDR2 SNEGSKA, per germline (reference sequence). V was shortened by 0 bases and J by 5 bases, with 13 bases between the two germline ends. CDR3 sequence: CSARDPGIVYGYTF. The CDR3 nucleotides read TGCAGTGCTAGAGATCCAGGGATCGTATATGGCTACACCTTC.